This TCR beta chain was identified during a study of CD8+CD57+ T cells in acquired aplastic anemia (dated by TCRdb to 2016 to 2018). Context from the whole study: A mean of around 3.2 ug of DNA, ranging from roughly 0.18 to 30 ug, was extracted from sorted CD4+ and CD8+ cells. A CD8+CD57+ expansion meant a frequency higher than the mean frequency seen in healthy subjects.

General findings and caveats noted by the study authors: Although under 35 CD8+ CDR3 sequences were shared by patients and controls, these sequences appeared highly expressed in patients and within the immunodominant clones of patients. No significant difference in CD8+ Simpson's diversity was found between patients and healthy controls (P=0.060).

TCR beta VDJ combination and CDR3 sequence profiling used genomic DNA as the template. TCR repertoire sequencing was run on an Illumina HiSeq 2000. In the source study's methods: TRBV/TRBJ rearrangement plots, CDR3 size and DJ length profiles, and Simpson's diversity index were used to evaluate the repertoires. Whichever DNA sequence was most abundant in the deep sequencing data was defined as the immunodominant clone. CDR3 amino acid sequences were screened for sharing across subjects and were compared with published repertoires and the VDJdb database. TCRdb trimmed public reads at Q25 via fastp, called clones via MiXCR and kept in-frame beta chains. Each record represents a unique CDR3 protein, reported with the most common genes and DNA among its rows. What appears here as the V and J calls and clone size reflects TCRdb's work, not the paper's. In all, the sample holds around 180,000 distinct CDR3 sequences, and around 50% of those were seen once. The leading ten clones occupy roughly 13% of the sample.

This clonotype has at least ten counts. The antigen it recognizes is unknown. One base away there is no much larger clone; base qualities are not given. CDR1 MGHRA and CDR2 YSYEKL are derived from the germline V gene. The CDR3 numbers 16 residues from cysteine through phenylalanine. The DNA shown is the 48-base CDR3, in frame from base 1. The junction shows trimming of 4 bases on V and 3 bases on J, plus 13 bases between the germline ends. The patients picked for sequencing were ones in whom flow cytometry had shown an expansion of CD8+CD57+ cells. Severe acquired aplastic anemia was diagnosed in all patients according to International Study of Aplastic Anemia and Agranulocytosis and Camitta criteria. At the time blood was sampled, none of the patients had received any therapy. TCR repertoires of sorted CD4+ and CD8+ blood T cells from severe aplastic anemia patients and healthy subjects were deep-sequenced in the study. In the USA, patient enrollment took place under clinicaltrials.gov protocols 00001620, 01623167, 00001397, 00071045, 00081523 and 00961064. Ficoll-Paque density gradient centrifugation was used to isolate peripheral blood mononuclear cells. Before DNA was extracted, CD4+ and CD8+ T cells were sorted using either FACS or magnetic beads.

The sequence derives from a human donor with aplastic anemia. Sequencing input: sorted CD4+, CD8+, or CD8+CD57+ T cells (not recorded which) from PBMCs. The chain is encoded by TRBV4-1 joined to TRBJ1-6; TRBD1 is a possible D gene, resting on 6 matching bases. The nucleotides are TGCGCCAGCAGCCCGGGGGCGGGGGTCTATAATTCACCCCTCCACTTT. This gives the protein CASSPGAGVYNSPLHF.